A single sample is the source of the 2 T cell receptor beta chains below, sequenced in a study of blood T cell repertoires in COVID-19. Repertoires were generated with immunoSEQ multiplex PCR, while TCRdb's copy carries only in-frame clones and drops some. The sample records tens of thousands of clones, around 90% being singletons. The specimen was peripheral blood. The receptors derive from a man older than 75 with acute or convalescent COVID-19.

The chain carries TRBV7-9 and TRBJ1-2; possible D gene TRBD1, 6 bases. CDR3 length: 16 amino acids. Germline values: CDR1 SEHNR, CDR2 FQNEAQ (reference sequence). V was cut by 5 bases and J by 2 bases, with 18 bases left in between. The CDR3 region is CASSPSGQGRNYGYTF. In nucleotides, the CDR3 is TGTGCCAGCAGCCCTAGTGGGCAGGGGCGGAACTATGGCTACACCTTC.

This chain uses TRBV18 with TRBJ2-7, with TRBD2 matching 10 bases. With V trimmed by 2 bases and J by 0 bases, 4 bases remained unmatched. Germline V lookup: CDR1 KGHSH, CDR2 LQKENI. The CDR3 contains 16 residues. The DNA of the CDR3 is TGTGCCAGCTCACCATCTAGCGGGGGAAGCTCCTACGAGCAGTACTTC. Its translation is CASSPSSGGSSYEQYF.